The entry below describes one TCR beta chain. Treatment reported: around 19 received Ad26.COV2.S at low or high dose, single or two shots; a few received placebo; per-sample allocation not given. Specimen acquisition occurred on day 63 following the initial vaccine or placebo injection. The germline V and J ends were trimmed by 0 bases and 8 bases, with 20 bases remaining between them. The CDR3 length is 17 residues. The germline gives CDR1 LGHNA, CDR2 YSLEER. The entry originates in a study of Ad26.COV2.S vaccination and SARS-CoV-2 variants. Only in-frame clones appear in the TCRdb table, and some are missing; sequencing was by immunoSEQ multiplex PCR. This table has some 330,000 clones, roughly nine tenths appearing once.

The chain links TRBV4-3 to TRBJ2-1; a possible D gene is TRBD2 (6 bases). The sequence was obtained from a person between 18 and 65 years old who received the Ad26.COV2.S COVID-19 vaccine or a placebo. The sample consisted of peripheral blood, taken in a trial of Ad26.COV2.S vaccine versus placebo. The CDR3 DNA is TGCGCCAGCAGCCAAGATTTCCGGCAGGAAGCGGGTGATGAGCAGTTCTTC. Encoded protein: CASSQDFRQEAGDEQFF.